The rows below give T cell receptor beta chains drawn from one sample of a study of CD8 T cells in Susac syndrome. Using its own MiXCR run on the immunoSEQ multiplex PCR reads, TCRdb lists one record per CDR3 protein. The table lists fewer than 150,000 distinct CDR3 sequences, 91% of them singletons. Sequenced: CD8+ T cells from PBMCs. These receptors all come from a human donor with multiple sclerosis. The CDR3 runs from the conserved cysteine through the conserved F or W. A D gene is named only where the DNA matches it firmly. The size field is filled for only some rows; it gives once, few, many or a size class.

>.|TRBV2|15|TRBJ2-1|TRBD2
TGTGCCAGCACCCTCCGGGGGGAGGGCTACAATGAGCAGTTCTTC
CASTLRGEGYNEQFF
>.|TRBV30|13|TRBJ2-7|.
TGTGCCTGGAGTGTACATGCAGGCGGCGAGCAGTACTTC
CAWSVHAGGEQYF
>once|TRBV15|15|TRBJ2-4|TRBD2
TGTGCCACCAGCATAGATGGAGCGGGAGGTGACATTCAGTACTTC
CATSIDGAGGDIQYF
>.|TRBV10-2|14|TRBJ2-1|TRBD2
TGCGCCAGCAGTGAGCCCATAGCGGGAGGGAGTCAGTTCTTC
CASSEPIAGGSQFF
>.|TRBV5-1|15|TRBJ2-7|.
TGCGCCAGCAGCTTGGTATCAGGCAAGGGATACGAGCAGTACTTC
CASSLVSGKGYEQYF
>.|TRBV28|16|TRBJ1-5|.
TGTGCCAGCAGCCCGCGGGGGGGCTTCGGGAATGATCCCCAGCATTTT
CASSPRGGFGNDPQHF
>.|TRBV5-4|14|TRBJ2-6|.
TGTGCCAGCAGCTTAAGGGGGGGGGCCAACGTCCTGACTTTC
CASSLRGGANVLTF
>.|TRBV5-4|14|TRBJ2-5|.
TGTGCCAGCAGCTTGGACGGACAGAAAGAGACCCAGTACTTC
CASSLDGQKETQYF
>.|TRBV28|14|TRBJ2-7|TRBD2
TGTGCCAGCAGTTTAGAGCGGGAGTGGTACGAGCAGTACTTC
CASSLEREWYEQYF
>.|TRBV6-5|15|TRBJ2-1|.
TGTGCCAGCAGTAGGCTAGGGCAGCCCTACAATGAGCAGTTCTTC
CASSRLGQPYNEQFF
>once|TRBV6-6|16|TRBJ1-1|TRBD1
TGTGCCAGCGTGTCTTCTTGGGACAGTTTGAACACTGAAGCTTTCTTT
CASVSSWDSLNTEAFF
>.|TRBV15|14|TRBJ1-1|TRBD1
TGTGCCACCAGCACCATTCGACAGGGGGTTGAAGCTTTCTTT
CATSTIRQGVEAFF
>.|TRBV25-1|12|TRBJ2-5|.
TGTGCCAGCAGTACAGAGGGAGAGACCCAGTACTTC
CASSTEGETQYF
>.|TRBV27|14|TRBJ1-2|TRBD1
TGTGCCAGCAGCACCGGGACAGGTTATTATGGCTACACCTTC
CASSTGTGYYGYTF
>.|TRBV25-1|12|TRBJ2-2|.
TGTGCCAGCTCCTGGGTCTCCGGGGAGCTGTTTTTT
CASSWVSGELFF
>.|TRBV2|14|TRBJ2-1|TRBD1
TGTGCCTATTCATCCGGGACAGGGAGCAATGAGCAGTTCTTC
CAYSSGTGSNEQFF
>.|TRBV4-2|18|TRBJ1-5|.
TGTGCCAGCAGCCAAGACGGCCTGGGGCCGACACCGGATCAGCCCCAGCATTTT
CASSQDGLGPTPDQPQHF
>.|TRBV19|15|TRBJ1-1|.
TGTGCCAGTAAGATAACGGGGGCTTCTAACACTGAAGCTTTCTTT
CASKITGASNTEAFF
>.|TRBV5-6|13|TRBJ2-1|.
TGTGCCAGCAGCTTGAGACTCTACAATGAGCAGTTCTTC
CASSLRLYNEQFF
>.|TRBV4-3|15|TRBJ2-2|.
TGCGCCAGCAGCCAAGATCCGGGGCGGGCCGGGGAGCTGTTTTTT
CASSQDPGRAGELFF
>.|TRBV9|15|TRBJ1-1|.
TGTGCCAGCAGCGTAGCTGTGGGGGTCGGCACTGAAGCTTTCTTT
CASSVAVGVGTEAFF
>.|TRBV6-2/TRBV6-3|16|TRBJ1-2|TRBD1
TGTGCCAGCAGTTATGGAATCGGAGGGACAGGGGACGGCTACACCTTC
CASSYGIGGTGDGYTF
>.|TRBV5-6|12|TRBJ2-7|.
TGTGCCTCAACGACTTCCTCCTACGAGCAGTACTTC
CASTTSSYEQYF
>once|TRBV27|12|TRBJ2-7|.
TGTGCCAGCAGTGCGCGGGGCTACGAGCAGTACTTC
CASSARGYEQYF
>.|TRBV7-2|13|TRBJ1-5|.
TGTGCCAGCAGCACCGAGTGGGATCAGCCCCAGCATTTT
CASSTEWDQPQHF
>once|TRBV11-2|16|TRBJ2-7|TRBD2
TGTGCCAGCAGCCCTTCCCTAGCGGGAGGGGGTTACGAGCAGTACTTC
CASSPSLAGGGYEQYF
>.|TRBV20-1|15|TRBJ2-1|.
TGCAGTGCCCCTCGGCGGGTTTACTCCTACAATGAGCAGTTCTTC
CSAPRRVYSYNEQFF
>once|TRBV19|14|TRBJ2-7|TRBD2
TGTGCCAGTAGTAGGGGACTAGCCCCCTACGAGCAGTACTTC
CASSRGLAPYEQYF
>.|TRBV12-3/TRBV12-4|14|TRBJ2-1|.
TGTGCCAGCAATAATGGAGCCAGGGGACATGAGCAGTTCTTC
CASNNGARGHEQFF
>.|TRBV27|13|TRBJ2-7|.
TGTGCCAGCAGTCCCATGACAAGCTACGAGCAGTACTTC
CASSPMTSYEQYF
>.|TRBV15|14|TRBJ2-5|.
TGTGCCACCAGCAGAGACCAGGGTGTAGAGACCCAGTACTTC
CATSRDQGVETQYF
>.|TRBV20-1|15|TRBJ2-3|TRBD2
TGCAGTGCTAGGGGGCTAGCGGGAAACACAGATACGCAGTATTTT
CSARGLAGNTDTQYF
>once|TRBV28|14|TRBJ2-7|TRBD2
TGTGCCAGCAGTCGTAGCGGGAGCTTCTACGAGCAGTACTTC
CASSRSGSFYEQYF
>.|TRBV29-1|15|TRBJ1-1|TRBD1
TGCAGCGTCGCAGACAGGGTGATCGGGAACACTGAAGCTTTCTTT
CSVADRVIGNTEAFF
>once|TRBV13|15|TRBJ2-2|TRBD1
TGTGCCAGCAGCAAAACAGGGGGCTCGGCCGGGGAGCTGTTTTTT
CASSKTGGSAGELFF
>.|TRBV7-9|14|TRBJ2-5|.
TGTGCCAGCAACCACGACCCGGCGGAAGAGACCCAGTACTTC
CASNHDPAEETQYF
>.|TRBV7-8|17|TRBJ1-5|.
TGTGCCAGCAGCTTAAAGGCCTCCCTCAATTCAAATCAGCCCCAGCATTTT
CASSLKASLNSNQPQHF
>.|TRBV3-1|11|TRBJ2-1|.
TGTGCCAGCAGCCAAGATAATGAGCAGTTCTTC
CASSQDNEQFF
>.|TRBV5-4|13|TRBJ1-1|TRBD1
TGTGCCAGCAGCTGGGGGGCAGGGGGTGAAGCTTTCTTT
CASSWGAGGEAFF
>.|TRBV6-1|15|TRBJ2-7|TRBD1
TGTGCCAGCAGTGGTTGGGACAGTTTCTTCTACGAGCAGTACTTC
CASSGWDSFFYEQYF
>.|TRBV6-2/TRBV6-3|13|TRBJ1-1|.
TGTGCCAGCAGGGGGGTTATGAACACTGAAGCTTTCTTT
CASRGVMNTEAFF
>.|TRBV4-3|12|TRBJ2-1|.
TGCGCCAGCGCTGACCGCGGCAATGAGCAGTTCTTC
CASADRGNEQFF
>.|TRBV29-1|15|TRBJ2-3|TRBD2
TGCAGCGTTGAAGGGGGGAGGGCCAGCACAGATACGCAGTATTTT
CSVEGGRASTDTQYF
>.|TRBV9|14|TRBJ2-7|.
TGTGCCAGCAGCGTAGAGGCTAATTATCACGAGCAGTACTTC
CASSVEANYHEQYF
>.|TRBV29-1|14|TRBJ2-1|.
TGCAGCGTTGAAGATTCGGGGGTTTACAATGAGCAGTTCTTC
CSVEDSGVYNEQFF
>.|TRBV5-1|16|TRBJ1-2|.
TGCGCCAGCAGCTGGGAAGGGGACAAGTCTTGGTATGGCTACACCTTC
CASSWEGDKSWYGYTF
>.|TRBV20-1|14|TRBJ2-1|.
TGCAGTGCCGCTGAGATGGGCTCCTACAATGAGCAGTTCTTC
CSAAEMGSYNEQFF
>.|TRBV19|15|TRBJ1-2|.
TGTGCCAGTAGTCTATACAGGGAAGCTAACTATGGCTACACCTTC
CASSLYREANYGYTF
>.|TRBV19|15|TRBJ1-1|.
TGTGCCAGTAGCGGGGTCCCCGCGGCCTTTAATGAAGCTTTCTTT
CASSGVPAAFNEAFF
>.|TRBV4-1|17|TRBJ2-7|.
TGCGCCAGCAGCCAAGACGCTCCTACGCAGGTCTCCTACGAGCAGTACTTC
CASSQDAPTQVSYEQYF
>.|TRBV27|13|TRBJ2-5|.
TGTGCCAGCAGTCCCGGGACACAAGAGACCCAGTACTTC
CASSPGTQETQYF